This T cell receptor beta chain was found in a study of PD-1 blockade in classical Hodgkin lymphoma. Study-wide findings and caveats: There was a significant rise in CD4+ TCR diversity by C4D1, with no such rise for CD8+.

Relapse after autologous stem cell transplantation occurred in every patient, and brentuximab vedotin exposure varied. TCRdb keeps only in-frame clones here, not all; method: immunoSEQ multiplex PCR. The table includes fewer than 100,000 clones, roughly 92% detected once. As for this clone: What it recognizes is unknown.

Germline V CDR1 and CDR2: SGHDN, FVKESK. CDR3 length equals 16 residues. V gave up 4 bases and J gave up 4 bases, with 16 bases separating them. The TCR was taken from a human donor with classical Hodgkin lymphoma. Here the sequenced sample was peripheral blood mononuclear cells (PBMCs), taken at baseline. The V and J genes are TRBV14 and TRBJ2-2, with D possibly TRBD2 on 5 matching bases. CDR3 sequence: CASSLRPRGSTGELFF. The CDR3 DNA sequence: TGTGCCAGCAGCCTTCGACCACGGGGAAGCACCGGGGAGCTGTTTTTT.